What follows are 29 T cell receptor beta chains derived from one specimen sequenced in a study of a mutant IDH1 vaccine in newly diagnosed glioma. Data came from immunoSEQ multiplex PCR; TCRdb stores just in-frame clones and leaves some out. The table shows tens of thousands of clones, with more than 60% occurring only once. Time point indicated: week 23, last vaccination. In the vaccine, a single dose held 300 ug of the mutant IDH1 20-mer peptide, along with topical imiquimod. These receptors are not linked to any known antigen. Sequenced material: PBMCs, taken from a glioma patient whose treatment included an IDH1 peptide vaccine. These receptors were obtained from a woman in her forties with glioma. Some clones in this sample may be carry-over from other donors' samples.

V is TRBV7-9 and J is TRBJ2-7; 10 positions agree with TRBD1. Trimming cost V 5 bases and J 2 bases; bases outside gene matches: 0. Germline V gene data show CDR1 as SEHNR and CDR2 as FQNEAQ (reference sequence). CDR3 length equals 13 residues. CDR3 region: CASSDRGPYEQYF. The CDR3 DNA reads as TGTGCCAGCAGCGACAGGGGGCCCTACGAGCAGTACTTC.

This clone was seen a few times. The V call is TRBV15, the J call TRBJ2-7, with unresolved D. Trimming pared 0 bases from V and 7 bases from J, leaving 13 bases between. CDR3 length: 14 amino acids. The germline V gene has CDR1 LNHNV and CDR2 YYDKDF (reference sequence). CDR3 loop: CATSRDVRAGEQYF. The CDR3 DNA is TGTGCCACCAGCAGAGATGTAAGGGCCGGGGAGCAGTACTTC.

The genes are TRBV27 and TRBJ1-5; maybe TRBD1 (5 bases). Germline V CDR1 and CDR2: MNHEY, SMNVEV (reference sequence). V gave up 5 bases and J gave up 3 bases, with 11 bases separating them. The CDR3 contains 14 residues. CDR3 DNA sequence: TGTGCCAGCAGTGCGGGGGAGAACAATCAGCCCCAGCATTTT. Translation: CASSAGENNQPQHF.

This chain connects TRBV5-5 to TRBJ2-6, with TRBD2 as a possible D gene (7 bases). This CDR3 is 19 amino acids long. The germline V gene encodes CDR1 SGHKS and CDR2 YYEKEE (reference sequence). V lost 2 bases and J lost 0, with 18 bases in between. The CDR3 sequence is CASSFGGGGLSSGANVLTF. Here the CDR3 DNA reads TGTGCCAGCAGCTTTGGGGGAGGGGGGTTGAGCTCTGGGGCCAACGTCCTGACTTTC. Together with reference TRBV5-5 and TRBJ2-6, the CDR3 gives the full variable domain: DAGVTQSPTHLIKTRGQQVTLRCSPISGHKSVSWYQQVLGQGPQFIFQYYEKEERGRGNFPDRFSARQFPNYSSELNVNALLLGDSALYLCASSFGGGGLSSGANVLTFGAGSRLTVL.

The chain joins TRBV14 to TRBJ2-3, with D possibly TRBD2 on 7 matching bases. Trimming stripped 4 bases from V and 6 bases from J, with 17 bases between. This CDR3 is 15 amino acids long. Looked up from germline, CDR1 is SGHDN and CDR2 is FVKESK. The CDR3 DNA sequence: TGTGCCAGCAGCCTCATGGGGGGGGGCGCGGATACGCAGTATTTT. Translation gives CASSLMGGGADTQYF.

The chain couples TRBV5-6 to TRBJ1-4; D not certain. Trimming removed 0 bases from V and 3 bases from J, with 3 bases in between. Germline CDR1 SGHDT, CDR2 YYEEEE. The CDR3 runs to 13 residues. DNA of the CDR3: TGTGCCAGCAGCTTGGCGGCTAATGAAAAACTGTTTTTT. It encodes CASSLAANEKLFF.

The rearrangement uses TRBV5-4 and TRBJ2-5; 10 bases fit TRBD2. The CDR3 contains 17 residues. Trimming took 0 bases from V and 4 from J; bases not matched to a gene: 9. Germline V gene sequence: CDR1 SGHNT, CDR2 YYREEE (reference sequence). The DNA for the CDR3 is TGTGCCAGCAGCTTGGATCGAGCTAGCGGGGGAGGAGAGACCCAGTACTTC. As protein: CASSLDRASGGGETQYF. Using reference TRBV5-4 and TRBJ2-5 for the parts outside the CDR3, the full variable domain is ETGVTQSPTHLIKTRGQQVTLRCSSQSGHNTVSWYQQALGQGPQFIFQYYREEENGRGNFPPRFSGLQFPNYSSELNVNALELDDSALYLCASSLDRASGGGETQYFGPGTRLLVL.

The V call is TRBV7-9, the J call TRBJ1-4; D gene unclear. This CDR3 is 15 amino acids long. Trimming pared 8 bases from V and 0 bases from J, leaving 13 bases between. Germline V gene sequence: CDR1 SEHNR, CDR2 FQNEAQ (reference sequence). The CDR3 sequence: CASGPGRATNEKLFF. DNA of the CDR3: TGTGCCAGCGGCCCTGGTCGGGCAACTAATGAAAAACTGTTTTTT.

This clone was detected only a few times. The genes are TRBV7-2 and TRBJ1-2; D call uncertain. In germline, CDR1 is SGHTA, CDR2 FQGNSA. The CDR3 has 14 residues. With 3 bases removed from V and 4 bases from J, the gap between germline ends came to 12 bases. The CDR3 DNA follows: TGTGCCAGCAGCTTCCCGGCGAGTTCCTATGGCTACACCTTC. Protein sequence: CASSFPASSYGYTF.

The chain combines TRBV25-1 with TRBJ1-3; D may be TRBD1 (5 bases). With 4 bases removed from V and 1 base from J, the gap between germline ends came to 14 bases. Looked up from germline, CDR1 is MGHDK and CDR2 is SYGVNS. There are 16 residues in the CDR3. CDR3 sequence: CASSATGISSGNTIYF. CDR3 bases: TGTGCCAGCAGTGCAACAGGTATTAGTTCTGGAAACACCATATATTTT.

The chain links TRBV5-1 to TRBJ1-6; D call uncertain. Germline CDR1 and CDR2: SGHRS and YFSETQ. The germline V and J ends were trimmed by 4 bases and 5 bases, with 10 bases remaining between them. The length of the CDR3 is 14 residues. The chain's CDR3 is CASSLDLHNSPLHF. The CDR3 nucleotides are TGCGCCAGCAGCCTGGACCTGCATAATTCACCCCTCCACTTT.

CDR3 nucleotides: TGTGCCAGCAGCTTAAGTGATCTGGCGGTGGGGGGACACATTCAGTACTTC. Encoded protein: CASSLSDLAVGGHIQYF. The chain employs TRBV7-9 and TRBJ2-4; perhaps TRBD2 as D (6 bases). This CDR3 comprises 17 residues. The germline V and J ends were trimmed by 2 bases and 8 bases, with 22 bases remaining between them. CDR1 and CDR2 from the germline V gene are SEHNR and FQNEAQ (reference sequence).

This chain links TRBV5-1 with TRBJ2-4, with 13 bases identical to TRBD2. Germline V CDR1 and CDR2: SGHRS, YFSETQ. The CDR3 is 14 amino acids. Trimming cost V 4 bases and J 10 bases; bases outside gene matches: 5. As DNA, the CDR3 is TGCGCCAGCAGCCCGACTAGCGGGGGGCTAATTCAGTACTTC. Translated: CASSPTSGGLIQYF.

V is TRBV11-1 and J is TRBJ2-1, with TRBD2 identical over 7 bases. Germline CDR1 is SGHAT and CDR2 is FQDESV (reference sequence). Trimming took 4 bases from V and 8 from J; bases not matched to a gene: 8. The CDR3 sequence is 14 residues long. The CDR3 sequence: CASSSGGIQHEQFF. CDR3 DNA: TGTGCCAGCAGCTCCGGGGGGATTCAGCATGAGCAGTTCTTC.

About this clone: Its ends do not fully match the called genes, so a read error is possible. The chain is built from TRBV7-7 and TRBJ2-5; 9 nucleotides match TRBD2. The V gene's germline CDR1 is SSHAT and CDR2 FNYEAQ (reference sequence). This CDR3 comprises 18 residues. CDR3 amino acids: CASSKGTSTSPLQETQYF. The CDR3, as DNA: TGTGCTAGCAGCAAAGGGACTAGCACTAGCCCACTCCAAGAGACCCAGTACTTC.

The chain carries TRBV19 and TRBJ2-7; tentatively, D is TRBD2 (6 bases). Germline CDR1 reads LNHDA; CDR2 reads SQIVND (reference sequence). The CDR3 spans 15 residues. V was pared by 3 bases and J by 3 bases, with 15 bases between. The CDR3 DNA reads TGTGCCAGTAGTATGGGGGGAGACAGAGACTACGAGCAGTACTTC. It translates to CASSMGGDRDYEQYF.

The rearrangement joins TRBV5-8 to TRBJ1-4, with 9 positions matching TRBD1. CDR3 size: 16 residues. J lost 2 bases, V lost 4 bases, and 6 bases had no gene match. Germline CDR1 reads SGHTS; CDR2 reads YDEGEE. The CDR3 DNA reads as TGTGCCAGCAGCCCCGACAGGGGGGCCACTAATGAAAAACTGTTTTTT. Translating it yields CASSPDRGATNEKLFF.

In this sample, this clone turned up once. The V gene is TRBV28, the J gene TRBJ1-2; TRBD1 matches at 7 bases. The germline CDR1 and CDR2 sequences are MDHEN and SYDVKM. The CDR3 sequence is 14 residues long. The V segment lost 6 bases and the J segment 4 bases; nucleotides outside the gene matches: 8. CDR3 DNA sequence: TGTGCCAGCAGGCCTACAGGGGAACCCTATGGCTACACCTTC. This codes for CASRPTGEPYGYTF.

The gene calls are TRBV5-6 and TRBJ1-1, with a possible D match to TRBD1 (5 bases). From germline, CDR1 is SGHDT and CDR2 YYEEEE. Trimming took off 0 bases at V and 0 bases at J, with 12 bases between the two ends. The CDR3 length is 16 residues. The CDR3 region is CASSLEGRVVNTEAFF. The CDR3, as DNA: TGTGCCAGCAGCTTGGAGGGCAGGGTGGTGAACACTGAAGCTTTCTTT.

CDR3 nucleotide sequence: TGTGCCAGCAGCGTAGTAGCGGGACCCCAAGAGACCCAGTACTTC. As protein: CASSVVAGPQETQYF. This chain links TRBV9 with TRBJ2-5; 8 nucleotides line up with TRBD2. V shed 0 bases and J 1 base; nucleotides not matched to a gene: 2. Germline V CDR1 and CDR2: SGDLS, YYNGEE. The CDR3 contains 15 residues.

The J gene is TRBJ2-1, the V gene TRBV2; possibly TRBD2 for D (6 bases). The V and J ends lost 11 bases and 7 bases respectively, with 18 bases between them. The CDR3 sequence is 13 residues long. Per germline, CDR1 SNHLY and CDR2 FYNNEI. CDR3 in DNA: TGTGCCTATATCGGGAGAAGAAGGAATGAGCAGTTCTTC. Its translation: CAYIGRRRNEQFF.

The CDR3 DNA reads as TGTGCCAGCAGGGCGGGACACATCAATGAGCAGTTCTTC. Translated, it gives CASRAGHINEQFF. The gene calls are TRBV14 and TRBJ2-1, with D possibly being TRBD1 or TRBD2 (6 bases each). V gave up 6 bases and J gave up 6 bases, with 12 bases separating them. CDR1 and CDR2 from the germline V gene are SGHDN and FVKESK. This CDR3 is built from 13 residues.

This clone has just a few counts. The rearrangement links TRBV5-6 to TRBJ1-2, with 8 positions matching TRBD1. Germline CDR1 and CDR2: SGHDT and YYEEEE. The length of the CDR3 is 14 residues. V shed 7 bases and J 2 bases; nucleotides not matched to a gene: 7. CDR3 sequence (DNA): TGTGCCAGCGGAACAGGGGGATGGAACTATGGCTACACCTTC. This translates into CASGTGGWNYGYTF.

The CDR3 nucleotides are TGTGCCAGCAGCGAACGACAGGGGGCTAACCAAGAGACCCAGTACTTC. This gives the protein CASSERQGANQETQYF. The J gene is TRBJ2-5, the V gene TRBV7-9; 10 bases agree with TRBD1. Per germline, CDR1 SEHNR and CDR2 FQNEAQ (reference sequence). The CDR3 is 16 amino acids. With V trimmed by 5 bases and J by 0 bases, 6 bases remained unmatched. Together with reference TRBV7-9 and TRBJ2-5, the CDR3 gives the full variable domain: DTGVSQNPRHKITKRGQNVTFRCDPISEHNRLYWYRQTLGQGPEFLTYFQNEAQLEKSRLLSDRFSAERPKGSFSTLEIQRTEQGDSAMYLCASSERQGANQETQYFGPGTRLLVL.

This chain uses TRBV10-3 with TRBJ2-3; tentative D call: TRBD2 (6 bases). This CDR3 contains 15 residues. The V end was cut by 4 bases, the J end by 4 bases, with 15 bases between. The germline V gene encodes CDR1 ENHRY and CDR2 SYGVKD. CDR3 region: CAISGNGGGADTQYF. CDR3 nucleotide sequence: TGTGCCATCAGTGGGAACGGGGGAGGCGCAGATACGCAGTATTTT.

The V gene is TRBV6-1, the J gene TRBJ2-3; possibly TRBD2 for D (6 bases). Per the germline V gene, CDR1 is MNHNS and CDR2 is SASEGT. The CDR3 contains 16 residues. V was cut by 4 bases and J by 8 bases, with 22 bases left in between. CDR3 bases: TGTGCCAGCAGTGGAATCACTGTGTCGGGAGTGGGTACGCAGTATTTT. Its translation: CASSGITVSGVGTQYF.

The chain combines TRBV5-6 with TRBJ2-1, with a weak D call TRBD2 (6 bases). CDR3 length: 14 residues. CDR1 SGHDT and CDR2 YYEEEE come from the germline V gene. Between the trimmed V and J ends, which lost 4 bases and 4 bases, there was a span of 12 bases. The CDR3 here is CASSVGGYYNEQFF. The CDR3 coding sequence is TGTGCCAGCAGCGTTGGAGGGTATTACAATGAGCAGTTCTTC.

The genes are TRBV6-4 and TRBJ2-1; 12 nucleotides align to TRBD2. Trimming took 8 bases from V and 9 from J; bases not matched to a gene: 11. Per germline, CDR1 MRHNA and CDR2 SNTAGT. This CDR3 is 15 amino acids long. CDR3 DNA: TGTGCCAGCGAGCCCGGGACTAGCGGGTCAATTGAGCAGTTCTTC. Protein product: CASEPGTSGSIEQFF.

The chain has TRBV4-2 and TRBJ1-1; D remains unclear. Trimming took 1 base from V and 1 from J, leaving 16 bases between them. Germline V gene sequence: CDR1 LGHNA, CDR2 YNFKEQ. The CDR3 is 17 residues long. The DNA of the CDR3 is TGTGCCAGCAGCCAAGGAATGGACCGCCGGCAGAACACTGAAGCTTTCTTT. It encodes CASSQGMDRRQNTEAFF.